Detailed here is one T cell receptor (beta chain). This entry belongs to a study of blood T cell repertoires in COVID-19. At the level of the study: Samples representing acute and convalescent COVID-19 were sourced from the United States, Italy and Spain.

Data came from immunoSEQ multiplex PCR; TCRdb stores just in-frame clones and leaves some out. There are 160,000 or so clones in the sample; around 82% occur only once, and less than 6% lies in the top ten. The TCR was taken from a man aged 40-49 years who had recovered from COVID-19. Sequences were obtained from PBMCs or T cells enriched from blood (not recorded which).

Here the CDR3 reads CASSSQPGRGTEAFF. In nucleotides, the CDR3 is TGTGCCAGCTCCTCTCAACCGGGGAGGGGCACTGAAGCTTTCTTT. V and J are TRBV27 and TRBJ1-1, with D possibly TRBD1 on 5 matching bases. Germline CDR1 is MNHEY and CDR2 is SMNVEV (reference sequence). The CDR3 has 15 amino acids. Between the trimmed V and J ends, which lost 8 bases and 4 bases, there was a span of 20 bases.